These 30 T cell receptor beta chains originate from one sample sequenced in a study of OX40 agonist ivuxolimab in advanced cancers. Only in-frame clones appear in the TCRdb table, and some are missing; sequencing was by immunoSEQ multiplex PCR. Of roughly 34,000 clones detected, roughly 87% appear once; the ten largest clones hold roughly 0.92%. The sample was CD4+ or CD8+ T cells sorted from blood, taken in a trial of the OX40 agonist ivuxolimab. These receptors all stem from an adult with an advanced solid tumor such as melanoma, head and neck, liver or kidney cancer.

V is TRBV10-3 and J is TRBJ2-2, with TRBD1 identical over 7 bases. V shed 6 bases and J 3 bases; nucleotides not matched to a gene: 4. Germline CDR1 reads ENHRY; CDR2 reads SYGVKD. This CDR3 is built from 14 residues. The CDR3 DNA sequence: TGTGCCATCAGGACAGGGAAAGACACCGGGGAGCTGTTTTTT. It is translated as CAIRTGKDTGELFF.

The chain links TRBV4-3 to TRBJ2-5, with 8 nucleotides matching TRBD2. The CDR3 is 19 amino acids. J lost 0 bases, V lost 1 base, and 13 bases had no gene match. Germline CDR1 and CDR2: LGHNA and YSLEER. CDR3 nucleotide sequence: TGCGCCAGCAGCCAAGTGGCCCCTAGCGGGCGGGGGTACCAAGAGACCCAGTACTTC. Residues: CASSQVAPSGRGYQETQYF.

The V gene is TRBV30, the J gene TRBJ1-3; TRBD1 might be the D (6 bases). The CDR3 runs to 13 residues. CDR1 and CDR2 (germline): GTSNPN, SVGIG (reference sequence). Trimming took off 5 bases at V and 0 bases at J, with 8 bases between the two ends. The CDR3 loop reads CAWDRSSGNTIYF. The CDR3 nucleotides read TGTGCCTGGGACAGGAGCTCTGGAAACACCATATATTTT.

The chain links TRBV4-2 to TRBJ2-5, with unresolved D. V shed 1 base and J shed 0 bases, with 12 bases lying between them. Germline CDR1 LGHNA, CDR2 YNFKEQ. CDR3 length: 16 residues. In DNA, the CDR3 is TGTGCCAGCAGCCAAGGTACGGCGCTAGACCAAGAGACCCAGTACTTC. It translates to CASSQGTALDQETQYF.

The V gene is TRBV2, the J gene TRBJ2-2, with D perhaps TRBD1 (6 bases). CDR1 SNHLY and CDR2 FYNNEI come from the germline V gene. Deletions cut 5 bases from V and 7 bases from J, with 14 bases between. The CDR3 sequence is 14 residues long. In DNA, the CDR3 is TGTGCCAGCAGTTTTGGTCAGGGGTACGGGGAGCTGTTTTTT. It yields the protein CASSFGQGYGELFF. Full variable domain (outside the CDR3, taken from reference TRBV2 and TRBJ2-2): EPEVTQTPSHQVTQMGQEVILRCVPISNHLYFYWYRQILGQKVEFLVSFYNNEISEKSEIFDDQFSVERPDGSNFTLKIRSTKLEDSAMYFCASSFGQGYGELFFGEGSRLTVL.

Comment on this clone: In this CDR3 the conserved last residue, phenylalanine or tryptophan, is missing, so a read error is likely. No DNA is shown, since the ends of the CDR3 on it are uncertain; the CDR3 is the one TCRdb lists. V is TRBV15 and J is TRBJ2-7. CDR1 and CDR2 (germline): LNHNV, YYDKDF (reference sequence). The CDR3 numbers 11 amino acids, ends counted. The CDR3: CATSREQVPPL.

This clone came up a few times. The V call is TRBV28, the J call TRBJ2-5, with 10 bases matching TRBD1. Germline lookup yields CDR1 MDHEN and CDR2 SYDVKM. There are 14 residues in the CDR3. With V trimmed by 3 bases and J by 5 bases, 3 bases remained unmatched. CDR3 bases: TGTGCCAGCAGTTTGACAGGGGGCTTCGAGACCCAGTACTTC. Protein product: CASSLTGGFETQYF.

The chain joins TRBV29-1 to TRBJ2-1, with a tentative D call TRBD1 (5 bases). V lost 2 bases and J lost 6, with 8 bases in between. The CDR3 is made up of 12 amino acids. Germline V lookup: CDR1 SQVTM, CDR2 ANQGSEA. The CDR3 loop reads CSVEPRANEQFF. As DNA, the CDR3 is TGCAGCGTTGAACCCAGGGCCAATGAGCAGTTCTTC.

This clone was recorded once. The chain employs TRBV5-6 and TRBJ2-1; D is unclear. The CDR3 is 13 amino acids. The V and J ends lost 4 bases and 8 bases respectively, with 13 bases between them. Germline loops: CDR1 SGHDT, CDR2 YYEEEE. The CDR3 nucleotides read TGTGCCAGCAGCGATCCTCAAAGGTATGAGCAGTTCTTC. Protein product: CASSDPQRYEQFF.

The V call is TRBV15, the J call TRBJ1-1; 8 bases align to TRBD1. The V gene end was trimmed by 5 bases and the J gene end by 0 bases; junction bases not matched to a gene: 11. Germline-derived CDR1 and CDR2 are LNHNV and YYDKDF (reference sequence). The CDR3 is 17 amino acids. Written as DNA, the CDR3 is TGTGCCACCAGCCCCCACGGCAGGGGGCAGCTGAACACTGAAGCTTTCTTT. Translation: CATSPHGRGQLNTEAFF.

The J gene is TRBJ2-4, the V gene TRBV19; perhaps TRBD1 as D (6 bases). CDR3 length: 18 amino acids. Trimming removed 1 base from V and 0 bases from J, with 16 bases in between. Germline lookup yields CDR1 LNHDA and CDR2 SQIVND (reference sequence). The CDR3 loop is CASSIGRGQPVAKNIQYF. DNA of the CDR3: TGTGCCAGTAGTATAGGCAGGGGCCAACCCGTAGCCAAAAACATTCAGTACTTC.

The chain carries TRBV10-3 and TRBJ2-1, with 11 bases aligning to TRBD2. V shed 7 bases, J shed 0 bases, and the junction held 14 bases outside the gene matches. Germline lookup yields CDR1 ENHRY and CDR2 SYGVKD. The length of the CDR3 is 19 residues. CDR3 in DNA: TGTGCCATCAACTCTGGGGAACTAGCGGGAGCCGTCTCCTACAATGAGCAGTTCTTC. Translating it yields CAINSGELAGAVSYNEQFF.

This clone was observed a single time. J is TRBJ1-2 and V is TRBV6-5; 9 nucleotides agree with TRBD1. CDR1 and CDR2 from the germline V gene are MNHEY and SVGAGI. The CDR3 extends over 13 amino acids. V dropped 7 bases and J dropped 4; count of bases not matched to a gene: 4. The CDR3 loop is CASTLTGGYGYTF. In DNA, the CDR3 is TGTGCCAGCACCCTGACAGGGGGCTATGGCTACACCTTC.

This clone was counted only a few times. CDR3 loop: CSVPRGGQPNTEAFF. In nucleotides, the CDR3 is TGCAGCGTTCCCCGTGGGGGACAGCCAAACACTGAAGCTTTCTTT. The gene calls are TRBV29-1 and TRBJ1-1; 7 bases align to TRBD1. This CDR3 contains 15 residues. Germline CDR1 SQVTM, CDR2 ANQGSEA. V gave up 5 bases and J gave up 2 bases; unmatched junction bases: 11.

J is TRBJ1-5 and V is TRBV28; tentatively, D is TRBD1 (5 bases). Germline lookup yields CDR1 MDHEN and CDR2 SYDVKM. The CDR3 loop spans 17 amino acids. Trimming pared 7 bases from V and 7 bases from J, leaving 26 bases between. The CDR3: CASTRTTGVANQQPQHF. Written as DNA, the CDR3 is TGTGCCAGCACGCGTACTACGGGGGTGGCGAATCAGCAGCCCCAGCATTTT.

V and J are TRBV29-1 and TRBJ1-4, with 9 bases identical to TRBD1. Trimming cost V 7 bases and J 8 bases; bases outside gene matches: 5. Germline V gene sequence: CDR1 SQVTM, CDR2 ANQGSEA. The CDR3 covers 12 residues. For the CDR3, the DNA is TGCAGCGCAAACAGGGGGCAGGAAAAACTGTTTTTT. It translates to CSANRGQEKLFF.

This chain links TRBV28 with TRBJ2-7; D is undetermined. Per the germline V gene, CDR1 is MDHEN and CDR2 is SYDVKM. V gave up 6 bases and J gave up 2 bases, with 11 bases separating them. This CDR3 contains 13 residues. CDR3 loop: CASRVPTTYEQYF. The CDR3 DNA sequence: TGTGCCAGCAGGGTCCCTACTACCTACGAGCAGTACTTC.

CDR3 protein: CASSPGLAGRSGELFF. For the CDR3, the DNA is TGTGCCAGCAGCCCGGGACTAGCGGGGCGGTCGGGGGAGCTGTTTTTT. The chain employs TRBV5-4 and TRBJ2-2; 13 bases line up with TRBD2. The CDR3 covers 16 residues. Germline V gives CDR1 SGHNT, CDR2 YYREEE (reference sequence). Trimming at V came to 4 bases and at J to 8 bases, leaving 8 bases not matched to a gene.

This clone was picked up a small number of times. This chain links TRBV6-1 with TRBJ2-1; 11 positions match TRBD2. With V trimmed by 7 bases and J by 2 bases, 1 base remained unmatched. Germline V gene lookup returns CDR1 MNHNS and CDR2 SASEGT. CDR3 length equals 14 residues. CDR3 residues: CASISGGAYNEQFF. The CDR3 DNA reads as TGTGCCAGCATTAGCGGGGGGGCCTACAATGAGCAGTTCTTC.

The rearrangement links TRBV7-6 to TRBJ2-1; 13 bases agree with TRBD2. The CDR3 runs 17 residues. In germline, CDR1 is SGHVS, CDR2 FNYEAQ. V shed 0 bases, J shed 4 bases, and the junction held 3 bases outside the gene matches. The DNA of the CDR3 is TGTGCCAGCAGCTTAGCCCTACTAGCGGGAGGGTACAATGAGCAGTTCTTC. It translates to CASSLALLAGGYNEQFF.

The chain has TRBV9 and TRBJ2-3, with 7 bases lining up with TRBD2. V was clipped by 0 bases and J by 0 bases; unmatched bases: 10. The CDR3 consists of 18 residues. In germline, CDR1 is SGDLS, CDR2 YYNGEE. This chain's CDR3 is CASSVGRAGTTSTDTQYF. CDR3 coding DNA: TGTGCCAGCAGCGTAGGTCGAGCGGGGACGACTAGCACAGATACGCAGTATTTT. Full variable domain (rest looked up from reference TRBV9 and TRBJ2-3): DSGVTQTPKHLITATGQRVTLRCSPRSGDLSVYWYQQSLDQGLQFLIQYYNGEERAKGNILERFSAQQFPDLHSELNLSSLELGDSALYFCASSVGRAGTTSTDTQYFGPGTRLTVL.

This chain connects TRBV10-2 to TRBJ2-7; 16 bases are a match to TRBD2. CDR1 is WSHSY, CDR2 SAAADI, per germline. CDR3 length: 18 residues. The trim removed 3 bases at V and 5 bases at J, leaving 10 bases unmatched. CDR3 sequence (DNA): TGCGCCAGCAGTGATTTGGGACTAGCGGGAGGGCCTAGGAACGAGCAGTACTTC. Translated, it gives CASSDLGLAGGPRNEQYF.

V and J are TRBV6-1 and TRBJ1-1; the match to TRBD1 covers 8 bases. V shed 5 bases and J 7 bases; nucleotides not matched to a gene: 6. The germline CDR1 and CDR2 sequences are MNHNS and SASEGT. This CDR3 spans 13 amino acids. The CDR3 DNA sequence: TGTGCCAGCAGTTTACAACAGGGGGTTGAAGCTTTCTTT. Protein product: CASSLQQGVEAFF.

The chain combines TRBV6-1 with TRBJ2-7; 10 nucleotides match TRBD1. Trimming at V came to 5 bases and at J to 0 bases, leaving 4 bases not matched to a gene. The CDR3 totals 15 residues. The V gene's germline CDR1 is MNHNS and CDR2 SASEGT. This CDR3 reads CASSLWTGGSYEQYF. The CDR3 region has the DNA TGTGCCAGCAGTTTGTGGACAGGGGGCTCCTACGAGCAGTACTTC.

The table lists this clone with a few counts. This chain uses TRBV18 with TRBJ2-7; D possibly uses TRBD1 or TRBD2 (5 bases each). Germline V CDR1 and CDR2: KGHSH, LQKENI. This CDR3 contains 14 residues. V shed 3 bases and J shed 1 base, with 10 bases lying between them. CDR3 loop: CASSPGAQSYEQYF. For the CDR3, the DNA is TGTGCCAGCTCACCCGGGGCGCAATCCTACGAGCAGTACTTC.

CDR3 bases: TGTGCCAGTAGTCCGGGACAGGGAGGGACCCAGTACTTC. This gives the protein CASSPGQGGTQYF. The chain joins TRBV19 to TRBJ2-5, with TRBD1 matching over 9 bases. Germline lookup yields CDR1 LNHDA and CDR2 SQIVND (reference sequence). This CDR3 is 13 amino acids long. V was pared by 5 bases and J by 7 bases, with 5 bases of the junction left unmatched.

V usage is TRBV5-8 and J usage is TRBJ2-7; either TRBD1 or TRBD2 may supply D (5 bases each). From germline, CDR1 is SGHTS and CDR2 YDEGEE. Trimming took off 5 bases at V and 4 bases at J, with 19 bases between the two ends. This CDR3 region has 15 residues. Here the CDR3 reads CASRTGTDGLYEQYF. Written as DNA, the CDR3 is TGTGCCAGCAGAACCGGGACCGACGGTTTATACGAGCAGTACTTC.

The J gene is TRBJ1-2, the V gene TRBV6-5; tentative D call: TRBD1 (5 bases). The CDR3 contains 14 residues. V was pared by 5 bases and J by 2 bases, with 12 bases between. The germline gives CDR1 MNHEY, CDR2 SVGAGI. As DNA, the CDR3 is TGTGCCAGCAGTCACGGGGACGGGAACTATGGCTACACCTTC. Translating gives CASSHGDGNYGYTF.

A word on this clone: Other nucleotide sequences from this sample produce the same CDR3. V is TRBV19 and J is TRBJ2-5, with 7 positions matching TRBD2. Looked up from germline, CDR1 is LNHDA and CDR2 is SQIVND (reference sequence). The CDR3 totals 15 residues. The V segment lost 3 bases and the J segment 0 bases; nucleotides outside the gene matches: 4. The chain's CDR3 is CASSMGLRHQETQYF. The CDR3 bases are TGTGCCAGTAGTATGGGACTAAGGCACCAAGAGACCCAGTACTTC.

The chain has TRBV21-1 and TRBJ2-7. TRBV21-1 is an annotated pseudogene. CDR3 length: 15 residues. CDR3: CASRTLGPTKYEQYF. In DNA form, the CDR3 reads TGTGCCAGCAGAACCCTTGGACCAACCAAGTACGAGCAGTACTTC.